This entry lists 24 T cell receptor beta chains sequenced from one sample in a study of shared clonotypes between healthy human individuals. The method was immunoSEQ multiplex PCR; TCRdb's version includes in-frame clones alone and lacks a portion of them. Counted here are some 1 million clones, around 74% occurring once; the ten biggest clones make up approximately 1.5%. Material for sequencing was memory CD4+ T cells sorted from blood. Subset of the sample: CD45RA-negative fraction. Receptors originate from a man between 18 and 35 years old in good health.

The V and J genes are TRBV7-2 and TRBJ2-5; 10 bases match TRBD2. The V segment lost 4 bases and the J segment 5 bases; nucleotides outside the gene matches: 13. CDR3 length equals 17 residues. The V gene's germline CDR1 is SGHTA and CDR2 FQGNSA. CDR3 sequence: CASSSKGVTSGFETQYF. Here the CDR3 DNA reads TGTGCCAGCAGCTCGAAAGGGGTGACTAGCGGGTTCGAGACCCAGTACTTC.

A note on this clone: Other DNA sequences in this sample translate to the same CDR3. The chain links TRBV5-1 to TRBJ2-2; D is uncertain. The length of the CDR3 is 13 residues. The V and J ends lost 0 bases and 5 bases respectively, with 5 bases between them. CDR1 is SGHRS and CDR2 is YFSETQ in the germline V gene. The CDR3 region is CASSLDPTGELFF. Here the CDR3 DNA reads TGCGCCAGCAGCTTGGATCCGACCGGGGAGCTGTTTTTT. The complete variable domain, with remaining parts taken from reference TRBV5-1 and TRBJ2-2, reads KAGVTQTPRYLIKTRGQQVTLSCSPISGHRSVSWYQQTPGQGLQFLFEYFSETQRNKGNFPGRFSGRQFSNSRSEMNVSTLELGDSALYLCASSLDPTGELFFGEGSRLTVL.

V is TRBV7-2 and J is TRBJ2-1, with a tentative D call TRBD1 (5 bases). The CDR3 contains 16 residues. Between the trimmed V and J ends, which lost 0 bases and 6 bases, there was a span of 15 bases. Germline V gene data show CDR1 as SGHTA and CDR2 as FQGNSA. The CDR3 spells CASSLAVAGNSNEQFF. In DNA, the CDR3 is TGTGCCAGCAGCTTAGCAGTGGCAGGGAATAGCAATGAGCAGTTCTTC.

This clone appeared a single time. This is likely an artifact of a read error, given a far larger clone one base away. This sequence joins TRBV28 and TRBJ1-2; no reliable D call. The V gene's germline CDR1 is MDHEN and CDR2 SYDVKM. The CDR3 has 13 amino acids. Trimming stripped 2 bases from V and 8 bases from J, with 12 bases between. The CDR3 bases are TGTGCCAGCAGTTTAATAGTAAGAAGCGGCTACACCTTC. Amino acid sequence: CASSLIVRSGYTF.

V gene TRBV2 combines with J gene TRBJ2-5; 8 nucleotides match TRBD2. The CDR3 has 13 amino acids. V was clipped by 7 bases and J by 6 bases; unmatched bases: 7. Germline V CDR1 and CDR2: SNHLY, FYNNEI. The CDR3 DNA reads TGTGCCAGCATGGCGGGAGGAATAAAGACCCAGTACTTC. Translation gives CASMAGGIKTQYF. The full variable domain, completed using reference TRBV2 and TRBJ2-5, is EPEVTQTPSHQVTQMGQEVILRCVPISNHLYFYWYRQILGQKVEFLVSFYNNEISEKSEIFDDQFSVERPDGSNFTLKIRSTKLEDSAMYFCASMAGGIKTQYFGPGTRLLVL.

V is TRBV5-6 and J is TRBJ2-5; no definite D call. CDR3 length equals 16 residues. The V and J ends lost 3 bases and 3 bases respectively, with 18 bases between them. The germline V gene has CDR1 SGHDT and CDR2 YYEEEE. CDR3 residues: CASSSGELRTKETQYF. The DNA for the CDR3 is TGTGCCAGCAGCTCCGGAGAACTGAGAACGAAAGAGACCCAGTACTTC.

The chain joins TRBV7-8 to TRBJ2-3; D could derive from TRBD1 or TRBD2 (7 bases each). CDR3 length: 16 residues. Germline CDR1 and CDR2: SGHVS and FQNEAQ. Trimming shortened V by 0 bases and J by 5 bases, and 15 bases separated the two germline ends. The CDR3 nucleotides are TGTGCCAGCAGCTTAGCGCTTCCCAGGGGGGGAGATACGCAGTATTTT. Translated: CASSLALPRGGDTQYF.

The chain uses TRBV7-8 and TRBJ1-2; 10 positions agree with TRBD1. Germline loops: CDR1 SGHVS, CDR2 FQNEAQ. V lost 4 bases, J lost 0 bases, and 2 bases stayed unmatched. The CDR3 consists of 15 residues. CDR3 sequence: CASSSGTGANYGYTF. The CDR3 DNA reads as TGTGCCAGCAGCTCAGGGACAGGGGCTAACTATGGCTACACCTTC.

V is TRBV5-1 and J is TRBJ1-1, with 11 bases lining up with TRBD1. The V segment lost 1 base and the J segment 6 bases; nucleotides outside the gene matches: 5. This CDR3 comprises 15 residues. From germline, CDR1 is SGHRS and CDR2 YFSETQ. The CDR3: CASSLQGQGVAEAFF. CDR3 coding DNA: TGCGCCAGCAGCTTGCAGGGACAGGGGGTCGCTGAAGCTTTCTTT.

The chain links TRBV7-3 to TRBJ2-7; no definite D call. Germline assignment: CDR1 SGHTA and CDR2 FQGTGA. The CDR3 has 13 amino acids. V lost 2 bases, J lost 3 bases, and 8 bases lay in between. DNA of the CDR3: TGTGCCAGCAGCTTAGGAGACGACTACGAGCAGTACTTC. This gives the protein CASSLGDDYEQYF.

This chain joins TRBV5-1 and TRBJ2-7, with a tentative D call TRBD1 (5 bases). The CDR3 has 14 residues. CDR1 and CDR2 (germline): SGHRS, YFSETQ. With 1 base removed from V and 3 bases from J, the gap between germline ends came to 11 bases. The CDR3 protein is CASSLSGQNYEQYF. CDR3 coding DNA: TGCGCCAGCAGCTTGTCAGGGCAAAACTACGAGCAGTACTTC.

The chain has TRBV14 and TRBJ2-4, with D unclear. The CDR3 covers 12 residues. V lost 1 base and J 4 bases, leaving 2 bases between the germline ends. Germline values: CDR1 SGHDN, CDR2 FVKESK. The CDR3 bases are TGTGCCAGCAGCCAAGTAAAAAACATTCAGTACTTC. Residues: CASSQVKNIQYF.

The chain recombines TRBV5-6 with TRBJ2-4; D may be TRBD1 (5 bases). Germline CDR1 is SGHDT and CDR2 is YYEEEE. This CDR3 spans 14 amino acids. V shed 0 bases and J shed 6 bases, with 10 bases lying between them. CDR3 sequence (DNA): TGTGCCAGCAGCTTGGAAGGGGAAGCAAACATTCAGTACTTC. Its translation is CASSLEGEANIQYF.

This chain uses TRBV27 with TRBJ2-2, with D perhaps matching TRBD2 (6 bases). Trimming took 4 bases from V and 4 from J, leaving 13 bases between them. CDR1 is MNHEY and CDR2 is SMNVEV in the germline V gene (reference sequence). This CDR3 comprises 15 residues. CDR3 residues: CASSSPGLSTGELFF. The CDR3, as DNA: TGTGCCAGCAGTTCACCGGGACTCAGCACCGGGGAGCTGTTTTTT.

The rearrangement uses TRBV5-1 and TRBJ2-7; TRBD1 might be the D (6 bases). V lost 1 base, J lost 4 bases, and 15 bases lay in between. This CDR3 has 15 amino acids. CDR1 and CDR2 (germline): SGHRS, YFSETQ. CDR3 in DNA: TGCGCCAGCAGCTTGTGGGGACATTCCTCTTACGAGCAGTACTTC. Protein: CASSLWGHSSYEQYF. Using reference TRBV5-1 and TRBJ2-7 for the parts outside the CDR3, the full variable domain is KAGVTQTPRYLIKTRGQQVTLSCSPISGHRSVSWYQQTPGQGLQFLFEYFSETQRNKGNFPGRFSGRQFSNSRSEMNVSTLELGDSALYLCASSLWGHSSYEQYFGPGTRLTVT.

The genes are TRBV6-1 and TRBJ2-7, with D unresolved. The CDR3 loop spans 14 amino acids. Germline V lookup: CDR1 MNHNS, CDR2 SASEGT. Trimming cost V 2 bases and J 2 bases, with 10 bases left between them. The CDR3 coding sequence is TGTGCCAGCAGTGAATTCGCAGTGACCTACGAGCAGTACTTC. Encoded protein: CASSEFAVTYEQYF.

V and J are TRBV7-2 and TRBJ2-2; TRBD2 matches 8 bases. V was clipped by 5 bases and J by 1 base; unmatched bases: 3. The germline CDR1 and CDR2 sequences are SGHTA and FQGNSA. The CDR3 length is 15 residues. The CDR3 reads CASSISGVNTGELFF. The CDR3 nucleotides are TGTGCCAGCAGCATTAGCGGGGTGAACACCGGGGAGCTGTTTTTT.

The chain's CDR3 is CASSQDLPGKKGYTF. The DNA for the CDR3 is TGCGCCAGCAGCCAAGACCTTCCAGGGAAAAAGGGCTACACCTTC. The V and J genes are TRBV4-1 and TRBJ1-2; tentatively, D is TRBD1 (5 bases). The CDR3 extends over 15 amino acids. From germline, CDR1 is MGHRA and CDR2 YSYEKL. Trimming left V 0 bases short and J 8 bases short, with 16 bases between.

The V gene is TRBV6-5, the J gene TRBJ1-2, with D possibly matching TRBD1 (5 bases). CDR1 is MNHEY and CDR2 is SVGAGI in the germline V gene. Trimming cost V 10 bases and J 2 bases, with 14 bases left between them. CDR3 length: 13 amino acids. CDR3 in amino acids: CATWGRKNYGYTF. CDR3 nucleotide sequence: TGTGCCACCTGGGGCCGGAAGAACTATGGCTACACCTTC.

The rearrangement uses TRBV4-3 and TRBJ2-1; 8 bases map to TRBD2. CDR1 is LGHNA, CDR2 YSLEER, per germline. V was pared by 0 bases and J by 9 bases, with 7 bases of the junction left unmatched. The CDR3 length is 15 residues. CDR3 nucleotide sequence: TGCGCCAGCAGCCAAGAACCGGGAGGGGGAAGTGAGCAGTTCTTC. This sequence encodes CASSQEPGGGSEQFF.

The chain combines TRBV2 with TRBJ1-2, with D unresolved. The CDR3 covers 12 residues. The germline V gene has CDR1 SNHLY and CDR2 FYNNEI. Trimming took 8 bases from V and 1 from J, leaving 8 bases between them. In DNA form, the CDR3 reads TGTGCCAGCGTTCGATATAACTATGGCTACACCTTC. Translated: CASVRYNYGYTF. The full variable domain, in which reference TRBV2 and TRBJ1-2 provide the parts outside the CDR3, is EPEVTQTPSHQVTQMGQEVILRCVPISNHLYFYWYRQILGQKVEFLVSFYNNEISEKSEIFDDQFSVERPDGSNFTLKIRSTKLEDSAMYFCASVRYNYGYTFGSGTRLTVV.

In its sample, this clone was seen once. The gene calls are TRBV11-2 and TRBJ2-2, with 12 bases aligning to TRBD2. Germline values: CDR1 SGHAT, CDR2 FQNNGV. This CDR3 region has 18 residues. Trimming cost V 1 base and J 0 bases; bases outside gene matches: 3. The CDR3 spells CASSLGLAGGTNTGELFF. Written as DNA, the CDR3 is TGTGCCAGCAGCTTAGGGCTAGCGGGAGGGACGAACACCGGGGAGCTGTTTTTT.

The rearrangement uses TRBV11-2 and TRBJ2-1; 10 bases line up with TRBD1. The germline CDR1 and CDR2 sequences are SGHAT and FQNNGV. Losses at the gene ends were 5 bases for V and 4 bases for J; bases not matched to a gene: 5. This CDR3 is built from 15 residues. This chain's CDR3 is CASSPDRGRYNEQFF. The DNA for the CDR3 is TGTGCCAGCAGCCCGGACAGGGGGAGATACAATGAGCAGTTCTTC. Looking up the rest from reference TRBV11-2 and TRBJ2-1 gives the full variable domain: EAGVAQSPRYKIIEKRQSVAFWCNPISGHATLYWYQQILGQGPKLLIQFQNNGVVDDSQLPKDRFSAERLKGVDSTLKIQPAKLEDSAVYLCASSPDRGRYNEQFFGPGTRLTVL.

This chain's CDR3 is CASSPRTGGGERAEQYF. The CDR3 DNA follows: TGTGCCAGCAGTCCCAGGACAGGGGGGGGTGAGAGAGCCGAGCAGTACTTC. J is TRBJ2-7 and V is TRBV27; TRBD1 agrees at 10 bases. Germline lookup yields CDR1 MNHEY and CDR2 SMNVEV (reference sequence). J gave up 6 bases and V 5 bases, and 16 bases lay outside the gene matches. The CDR3 totals 17 residues.